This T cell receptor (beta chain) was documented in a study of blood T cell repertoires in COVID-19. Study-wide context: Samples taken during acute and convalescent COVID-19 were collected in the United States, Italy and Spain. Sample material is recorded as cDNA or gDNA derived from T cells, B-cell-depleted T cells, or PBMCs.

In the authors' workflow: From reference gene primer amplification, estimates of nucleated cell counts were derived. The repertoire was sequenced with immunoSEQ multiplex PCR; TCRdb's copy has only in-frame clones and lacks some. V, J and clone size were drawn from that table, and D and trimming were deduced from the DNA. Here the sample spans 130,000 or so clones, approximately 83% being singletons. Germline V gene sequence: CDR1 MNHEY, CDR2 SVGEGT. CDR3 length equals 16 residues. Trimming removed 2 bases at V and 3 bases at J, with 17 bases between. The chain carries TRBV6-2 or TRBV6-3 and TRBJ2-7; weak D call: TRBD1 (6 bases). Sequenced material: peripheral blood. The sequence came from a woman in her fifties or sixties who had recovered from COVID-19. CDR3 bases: TGTGCCAGCAGTTACCCTCCGGCCAGGGGAGTCTACGAGCAGTACTTC. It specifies CASSYPPARGVYEQYF.